This T cell receptor beta chain was sequenced during a study of T cells in Graves' hyperthyroidism and ophthalmopathy (dated by TCRdb to between 2018 and 2021). With regard to the full study: Peripheral blood was sampled at the time of initial diagnosis, prior to any treatment. A discovery cohort of about 95 patients, approximately 45 with Graves' ophthalmopathy and roughly 59 with stable Graves' hyperthyroidism, was used to find distinguishing TCR V-J signatures. Whether ophthalmopathy could be predicted prospectively was tested in an independent validation cohort made up of approximately 19 hyperthyroidism patients plus 17 patients who later progressed to ophthalmopathy. The approximately 98 discovery patients were randomly divided into training and test sets at a 7:3 ratio. Thyroid tissue and blood T-cell repertoires from about six Graves' hyperthyroidism patients were also compared in the study. Once sampling was done, hyperthyroidism patients were given methimazole at a starting dose of 30 mg daily, whereas ophthalmopathy patients were given high-dose intravenous methylprednisolone. The paper describes TCR Vbeta CDR3 sequencing of about 140 peripheral blood samples, made up of 43 ophthalmopathy patients, over 70 hyperthyroidism patients and roughly 17 progressor patients. Summary of the overall study and its limitations: In validation, the model predicted progression to ophthalmopathy a median of roughly 6.1 months before onset, with 70% to 71% sensitivity and roughly 73% specificity. Blood samples also contained most of the expanded thyroid clonotypes (frequency above 0.001), which suggests that blood repertoires may reflect thyroid immune responses. No statistical method was used to fix the sample size in advance, and group allocation was not hidden from the investigators. A model built on a 13 V-J signature distinguished ophthalmopathy from stable hyperthyroidism, reaching roughly 88% sensitivity and around 81% specificity in cross-validation and 80%/75% in testing.

TCR beta CDR3 regions were amplified from RNA transcripts. The first round of RT-PCR for the TCR CDR3 was performed with the HTBI primer set and the Qiagen OneStep RT-PCR kit. Libraries were constructed in a second round of multiplex PCR, after which size selection and purification were performed. Libraries were sequenced paired-end with 100 bp reads on an Illumina HiSeq2000. On the study's bioinformatics: SOAPnuke was used to process the raw data, throwing out any read that contained adapters or uncalled bases, had a mean Phred below 15, or lacked an exact constant-primer or identifier match. COPE v1.2.5 was used to merge high-quality paired reads, and clonotypes were defined as unique nucleotide sequences. MiTCR v1.1 was used to align the clonotypes against IMGT TRBV, TRBD and TRBJ reference segments. Analysis was restricted to V-J combinations with a frequency above 0.0001, which covered 98% to 99.2% of repertoires. A TCS score was defined as the ratio between F50 (clonal expansion) and ExV (chaos), using BLOSUM62-based TCRdist between CDR3 peptides within each V-J. Welch's t-statistics and random forest reduced roughly 530 V-J features to about 12, which were used in a naive Bayes classifier (R e1071). TCRdb handled the public reads itself, with Q25 trimming in fastp and clone calling in MiXCR, and kept productive beta chains. Merged by CDR3 protein, the rows form single entries marked with the most common genes and DNA. The V and J calls and clone size come from TCRdb's table, not from the authors' own analysis. The table for this sample lists hundreds of thousands of distinct CDR3 sequences; about 15% of them were counted only once. The top ten clonotypes cover less than 6% of the sample.

This clonotype was picked up a small number of times. What antigen it recognizes has not been identified. Base qualities were left out, and no much larger clone turns up one base away. Hyperthyroidism patients were aged 18 to 65 years and newly diagnosed, with disease duration of less than 2 months. Patients with uncontrolled infections, other autoimmune diseases, pregnancy or lactation were excluded. Diagnoses relied on clinical symptoms, serum thyroxine and TRAb, thyroid ultrasound and orbital computed tomography. Blood from progressor patients was collected at the time of first diagnosis with hyperthyroidism, before any ophthalmopathy symptoms had appeared. PBMCs were separated from 7.5 to 10 ml of fresh peripheral blood using Ficoll-Paque density gradient centrifugation. Progressor patients were initially diagnosed with Graves' hyperthyroidism and developed ophthalmopathy during follow-up. Total RNA was extracted using Trizol reagent, and RNA quality was assessed on an Agilent 2100 Bioanalyzer.

Counted from cysteine to phenylalanine, this CDR3 has 16 amino acids. Of all the DNA, just the CDR3 is kept, 48 bases in frame from base 1. Compared with germline, V lacks 3 bases and J lacks 4 bases; bases without a gene match: 8. The germline V gene provides CDR1 SGHRS and CDR2 YFSETQ. Sequenced sample: blood. The V gene is TRBV5-1 and the J gene is TRBJ2-3, with TRBD2 identical over 10 junction bases. The clonotype originates from a woman aged 25 to 39 with Graves' hyperthyroidism that later progressed to Graves' ophthalmopathy. The sequenced DNA: TGCGCCAGCAGCTCCTTAGCGGGAGGAGTTGCAGATACGCAGTATTTT. This encodes CASSSLAGGVADTQYF.